The following is a T cell receptor beta chain sequence with its context. The clone's antigen remains unknown. No quality values exist for individual bases; no much larger clone is one base distant. V lost 0 bases and J lost 9 bases; the stretch between them is 10 bases long. The CDR3 runs 14 residues from the cysteine to the phenylalanine. CDR3 DNA only is kept here, 42 bases in frame from base 1. CDR1 and CDR2 were assigned from the germline V gene as SGHRS and YFSETQ. The sample belongs to a study of CD8+ T cells in alopecia areata (dated by TCRdb to 2016 to 2019). A note on the overall study: Treated patients were enrolled in an open-label pilot trial of oral tofacitinib at 5 to 10 mg twice daily for moderate-to-severe alopecia areata. Patients received tofacitinib for 6 to 18 months and were then followed off drug for 6 months to check for delayed response and recurrence. For the treated patients, the SALT score, which quantifies what percentage of scalp surface area is affected, served as the measure of disease severity. The study used high-throughput TCRbeta sequencing to examine T cell clonal expansion in alopecia areata, in both the C3H/HeJ mouse model and human patients. Human TCRbeta sequencing covered scalp tissue and sorted CD4+ and CD8+ peripheral blood T cells from patchy and totalis/universalis alopecia areata patients and healthy controls. Biopsies were taken from tofacitinib-treated patients at baseline and at 4 and 24 weeks of treatment, and a later scalp biopsy was taken in several of the tofacitinib-treated patients. Scalp clonality was compared across normal scalp (n=4), patchy alopecia areata scalp (n=8), and alopecia totalis/universalis scalp (n=8). The RNA source kit depended on sample type: the PAXgene miRNA kit for fixed scalp, the miRNeasy kit for PBMCs, and the RNeasy kit for mouse skin. TCRbeta CDR3 regions were amplified by immunoSEQ multiplex PCR with 35 Vbeta forward and 13 Jbeta reverse primers. Overall results and qualifications from the work: The treated cohort was small, with a single nonresponder, so links between baseline CD8+ expansion and response need larger studies. Unlike mouse skin, which is dominated by gammadelta T cells, normal human skin has resident alphabeta T cells that are also sequenced, and this complicates analysis of the scalp TCR repertoire. Compared with mice, TCR sequences shared between patients were less clear, possibly partly because of HLA diversity across the patient population. Many expanded lesional clones persisted in scalp and blood during tofacitinib treatment, which may partly explain relapse after stopping treatment. Higher clonality and more expanded CD8+ clones were observed in lesional scalp than in normal scalp, particularly in alopecia totalis/universalis, a finding suggestive of antigenic drive. With tofacitinib, both scalp clonality and the number of expanded CD8+ clones among the top 100 scalp clones went down significantly.

Library preparation used the immunoSEQ multiplex PCR assay. To provide template for TCR sequencing, every sample had RNA extracted and reverse transcribed into cDNA. SuperScript III was used for first-strand cDNA synthesis, primed with a 2:1 mix of oligo-dT and random hexamers. A synthetic immune receptor repertoire was used to gauge amplification bias, and whatever bias remained was removed computationally. In the authors' own workflow: Raw reads were preprocessed for error removal, and CDR3 was defined according to IMGT conventions as running from the conserved cysteine to phenylalanine. To get clonality, Shannon entropy was normalized by log2 of the number of productive unique TCRs and the result was subtracted from 1. Scalp TCRbeta sequences were cross-referenced with sorted blood CD4 and CD8 repertoires so that the CD4 or CD8 identity of scalp clones could be inferred. TCRdb took this table from immuneACCESS and kept in-frame rearrangements with V and J called. Such tables lack part of the clones; where checked against another copy, unresolved V genes explain under half of the gap, and the rest is unexplained. The V and J calls and clone size come from that table; D and trimming were worked out from the DNA. The sample table lists 150,000 to 200,000 clones, 58% of them with a count of one. The ten largest clones take up 16% of the sample.

Interpreted using the paper, the treatment or condition label stands for: oral pan-JAK inhibitor, 5-10 mg twice daily. Lesional scalp punch biopsies and peripheral blood were collected from alopecia areata patients. PBMCs were separated by density centrifugation and stained for CD3, CD4 and CD8, after which CD4+ and CD8+ T cells were sorted on a FACSAria. This clonotype originated in a human donor with alopecia areata. The chain uses TRBV5-1 and TRBJ1-6; the D gene remains uncertain. The sequenced sample was CD4+ T cells sorted from blood, obtained at approximately week 61, from a patient treated with tofacitinib. The sequenced DNA is TGCGCCAGCAGCTTGGCCATGACCTCTTCACCCCTCCACTTT. Translated, this gives CASSLAMTSSPLHF. The reference TRBV5-1 and TRBJ1-6 proteins fill in what lies around the CDR3, so the full variable domain reads KAGVTQTPRYLIKTRGQQVTLSCSPISGHRSVSWYQQTPGQGLQFLFEYFSETQRNKGNFPGRFSGRQFSNSRSEMNVSTLELGDSALYLCASSLAMTSSPLHFGNGTRLTVT.